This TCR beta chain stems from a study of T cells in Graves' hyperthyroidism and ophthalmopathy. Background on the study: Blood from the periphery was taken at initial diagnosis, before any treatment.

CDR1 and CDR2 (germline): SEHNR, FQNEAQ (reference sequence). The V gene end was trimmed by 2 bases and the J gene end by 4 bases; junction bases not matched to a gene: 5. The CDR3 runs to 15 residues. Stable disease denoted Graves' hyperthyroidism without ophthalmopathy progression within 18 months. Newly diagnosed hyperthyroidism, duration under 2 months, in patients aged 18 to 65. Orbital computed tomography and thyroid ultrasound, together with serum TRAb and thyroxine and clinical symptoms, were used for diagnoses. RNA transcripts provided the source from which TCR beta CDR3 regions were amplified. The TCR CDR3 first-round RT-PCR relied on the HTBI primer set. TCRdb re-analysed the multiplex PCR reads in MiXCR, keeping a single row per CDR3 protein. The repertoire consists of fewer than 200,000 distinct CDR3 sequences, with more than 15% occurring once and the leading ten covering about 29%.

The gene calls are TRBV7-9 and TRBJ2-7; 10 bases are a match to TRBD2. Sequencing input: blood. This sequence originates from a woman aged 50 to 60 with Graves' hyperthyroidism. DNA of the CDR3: TGTGCCAGCAGCTTACAGCCTAGCGGGGGTTACGAGCAGTACTTC. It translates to CASSLQPSGGYEQYF. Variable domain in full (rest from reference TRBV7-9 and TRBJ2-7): DTGVSQNPRHKITKRGQNVTFRCDPISEHNRLYWYRQTLGQGPEFLTYFQNEAQLEKSRLLSDRFSAERPKGSFSTLEIQRTEQGDSAMYLCASSLQPSGGYEQYFGPGTRLTVT.